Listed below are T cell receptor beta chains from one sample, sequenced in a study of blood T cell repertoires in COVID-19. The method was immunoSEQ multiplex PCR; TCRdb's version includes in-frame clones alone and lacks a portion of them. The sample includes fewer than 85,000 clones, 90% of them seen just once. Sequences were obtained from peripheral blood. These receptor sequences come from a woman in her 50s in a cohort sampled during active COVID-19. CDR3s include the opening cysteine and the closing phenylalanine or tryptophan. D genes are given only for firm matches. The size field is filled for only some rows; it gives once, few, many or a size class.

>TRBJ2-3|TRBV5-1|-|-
TGCGCCAGCAGCTTGGTTGGAGGCAGCCGCACAGATACGCAGTATTTT
CASSLVGGSRTDTQYF
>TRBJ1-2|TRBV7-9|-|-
TGTGCCAGCAGCTTCCTAGTGGGGGCGGGGGGGCACTCGGGCTACACCTTC
CASSFLVGAGGHSGYTF
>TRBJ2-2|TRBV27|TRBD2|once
TGTGCCAGCAGACTTCACACACGGACTAGCGTAAACACCGGGGAGCTGTTTTTT
CASRLHTRTSVNTGELFF
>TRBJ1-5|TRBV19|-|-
TGTGCCAGTAGTTCCCTGACAGATAATCAGCCCCAGCATTTT
CASSSLTDNQPQHF
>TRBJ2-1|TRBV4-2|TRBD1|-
TGTGCCAGCAGCCAAGCGAAGGCCAGGGGGACCAATGAGCAGTTCTTC
CASSQAKARGTNEQFF
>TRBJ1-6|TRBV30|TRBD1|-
TGTGCCTGGTCGACAGGGGGCGAAGGACCCCTCCACTTT
CAWSTGGEGPLHF
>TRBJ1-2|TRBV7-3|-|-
TGTGCCAGCAGCCCAGCGGGTGGGGGTGAGGGCTATGGCTACACCTTC
CASSPAGGGEGYGYTF
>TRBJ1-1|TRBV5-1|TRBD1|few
TGCGCCAGCAGACCCGACAGGGGGGAAGCTTTCTTT
CASRPDRGEAFF
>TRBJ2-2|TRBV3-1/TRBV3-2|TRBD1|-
TGTGCCAGTGCATACCAAACAGGGGCCCCGGGGGAGCTGTTTTTT
CASAYQTGAPGELFF
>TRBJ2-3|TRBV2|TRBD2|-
TGTGCCAGCAGTGGGACTAGCGGGAGATCAGATACGCAGTATTTT
CASSGTSGRSDTQYF
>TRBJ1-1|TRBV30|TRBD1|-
TGTGCCTGGCGACAGGGGGCGCGATATGAAGCTTTCTTT
CAWRQGARYEAFF
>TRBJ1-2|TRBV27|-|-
TGTGCCAGCAGTGCCAGCCGTAGGGGCTATGGCTACACCTTC
CASSASRRGYGYTF
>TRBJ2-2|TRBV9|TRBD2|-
TGTGCCAGCAGCGTCAATAGCGGGAGTGGGACCGGGGAGCTGTTTTTT
CASSVNSGSGTGELFF
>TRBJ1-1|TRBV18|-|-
TGTGCCAGCCAGGACATGAATGAAGCTTTCTTT
CASQDMNEAFF
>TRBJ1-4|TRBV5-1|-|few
TGCGCCAGCAGCCCCGGGGGGCATAATGAAAAACTGTTTTTT
CASSPGGHNEKLFF
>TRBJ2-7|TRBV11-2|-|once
TGTGCCAGCAGCTTAAGTAGGGGCGGGATCGGGTACGAGCAGTACTTC
CASSLSRGGIGYEQYF
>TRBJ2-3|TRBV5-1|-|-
TGCGCCAGCAGCTTGGTGCGGGATCTGGGCACAGATACGCAGTATTTT
CASSLVRDLGTDTQYF
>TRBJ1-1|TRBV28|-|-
TGTGCCAGCAGTTTAGAGAGGGACACTGAAGCTTTCTTT
CASSLERDTEAFF
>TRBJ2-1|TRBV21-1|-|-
TGTGCCAGCAGCACCTCTCCGCGAGCGGCGTCCTACAATGAGCAGTTCTTC
CASSTSPRAASYNEQFF
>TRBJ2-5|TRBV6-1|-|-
TGTGCCAGCAGTGAAGCGTGGGGAGGGGGGGGAGAGACCCAGTACTTC
CASSEAWGGGGETQYF
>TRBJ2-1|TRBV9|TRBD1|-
TGTGCCAGCAGCGCAGGGACAGGGGGGACGGGCTGGGATGAGCAGTTCTTC
CASSAGTGGTGWDEQFF
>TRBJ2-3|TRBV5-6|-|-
TGTGCCAGCAGCTTGTCCAGGGGATCGCGCACAGATACGCAGTATTTT
CASSLSRGSRTDTQYF
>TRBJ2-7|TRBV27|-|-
TGTGCCAGCAGTCCCTCCGGGGGATCTTACGAGCAGTACTTC
CASSPSGGSYEQYF
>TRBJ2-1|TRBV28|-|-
TGTGCCAGCCGCTTGGATGAGCCGACACCCTACAATGAGCAGTTCTTC
CASRLDEPTPYNEQFF
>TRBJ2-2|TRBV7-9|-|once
TGTGCCAGCAGCCTACAGGCCCAAAACACCGGGGAGCTGTTTTTT
CASSLQAQNTGELFF
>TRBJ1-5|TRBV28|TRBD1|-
TGTGCCAGCAGCCCCCTCCCCACAGGGGGCTCTGATAGGGGGCAGCCCCAGCATTTT
CASSPLPTGGSDRGQPQHF
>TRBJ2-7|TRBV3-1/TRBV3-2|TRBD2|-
TGTGCCAGCAGCCAAGCCGGGGGAGGGCTCTACGAGCAGTACTTC
CASSQAGGGLYEQYF
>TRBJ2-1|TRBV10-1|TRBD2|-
TGCGCCAGCAGTGAGTCCCGGACTAGCCTAGGGGAGCAGTTCTTC
CASSESRTSLGEQFF
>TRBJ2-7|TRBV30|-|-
TGTGCCTGGGGTAGCTCCTACGAGCAGTACTTC
CAWGSSYEQYF
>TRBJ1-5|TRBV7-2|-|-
TGTGCCAGCAGCTTAGGTGGGCAGGTCAATCAGCCCCAGCATTTT
CASSLGGQVNQPQHF
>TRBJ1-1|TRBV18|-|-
TGTGCCAGCTCCCAGGAGGAAAACACTGAAGCTTTCTTT
CASSQEENTEAFF
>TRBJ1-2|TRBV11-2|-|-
TGTGCCAGCAGCCCCAGAACTAACTATGGCTACACCTTC
CASSPRTNYGYTF
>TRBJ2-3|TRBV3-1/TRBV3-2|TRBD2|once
TGTGCCAGCAGCCGAGCGGGAGGGCGGTCAGATACGCAGTATTTT
CASSRAGGRSDTQYF